The 16 T cell receptor beta chains listed next were all sequenced from one sample in a study of T cells after yellow fever vaccination. TCRdb re-derived calls from the 5' RACE reads in MiXCR, one entry per CDR3 protein. The sample yields more than 250,000 distinct CDR3 sequences, approximately 7% seen once. Here the sequenced sample was PBMCs, taken about 49 days after the first yellow fever vaccination. The source is a young man who received the YFV17D yellow fever vaccine.

This clonotype was seen more than once but under ten times. The chain is built from TRBV10-2 and TRBJ2-1; no reliable D call. V lost 4 bases and J lost 4, with 5 bases in between. CDR1 is WSHSY, CDR2 SAAADI, per germline. The CDR3 has 12 amino acids. CDR3 sequence: CASSVNYNEQFF. CDR3 sequence (DNA): TGCGCCAGCAGTGTAAATTACAATGAGCAGTTCTTC.

The CDR3 DNA is TGTGCCAGCTCACCCGAGGGGGCAGCTAACTATGGCTACACCTTC. This encodes CASSPEGAANYGYTF. The genes are TRBV18 and TRBJ1-2; TRBD1 matches 7 bases. J lost 0 bases, V lost 3 bases, and 4 bases had no gene match. This CDR3 is built from 15 residues. Germline-derived CDR1 and CDR2 are KGHSH and LQKENI.

This clonotype has more than one count but fewer than ten. Sequence at one end of the junction differs from germline and may be a read error. The chain employs TRBV7-9 and TRBJ1-1; tentative D call: TRBD1 (6 bases). Germline CDR1 and CDR2: SEHNR and FQNEAQ (reference sequence). The CDR3 is made up of 15 amino acids. CDR3 nucleotide sequence: TGTGCCAGCAGCCTAGCGGGGACACTGAACACTGAAGCTTTCTTT. Encoded protein: CASSLAGTLNTEAFF.

The chain links TRBV5-1 to TRBJ2-1; 7 nucleotides align to TRBD1. The CDR3 contains 16 residues. Germline V lookup: CDR1 SGHRS, CDR2 YFSETQ. The V segment lost 4 bases and the J segment 0 bases; nucleotides outside the gene matches: 7. The CDR3 protein is CASSRTTGSSYNEQFF. Written as DNA, the CDR3 is TGCGCCAGCAGCCGTACGACAGGGAGCTCCTACAATGAGCAGTTCTTC.

In this sample, this clonotype turned up many times. The genes are TRBV5-4 and TRBJ2-3; either TRBD1 or TRBD2 may supply D (5 bases each). CDR3 length: 14 residues. Germline V gene data show CDR1 as SGHNT and CDR2 as YYREEE (reference sequence). Between the trimmed V and J ends, which lost 4 bases and 3 bases, there was a span of 12 bases. The CDR3 here is CASSRGSKTDTQYF. The DNA for the CDR3 is TGTGCCAGCAGCCGGGGCAGCAAAACAGATACGCAGTATTTT.

The rearrangement joins TRBV6-2 or TRBV6-3 to TRBJ2-5; D remains unclear. Between the trimmed V and J ends, which lost 7 bases and 4 bases, there was a span of 13 bases. In germline, CDR1 is MNHEY, CDR2 SVGEGT. The CDR3 runs 13 residues. The CDR3 sequence: CASTPPRRETQYF. Written as DNA, the CDR3 is TGTGCCAGCACCCCACCTAGGCGAGAGACCCAGTACTTC.

There are a few counts of this clonotype. This chain links TRBV4-1 with TRBJ1-1; 7 bases are a match to TRBD1. The V gene end was trimmed by 5 bases and the J gene end by 1 base; junction bases not matched to a gene: 4. In germline, CDR1 is MGHRA, CDR2 YSYEKL. The CDR3 sequence is 14 residues long. In DNA form, the CDR3 reads TGCGCCAGCAGCGCTAACAGGGGGAACACTGAAGCTTTCTTT. As protein: CASSANRGNTEAFF.

Comments on this clonotype: One end of the junction fails to match germline, which may point to a read error. The chain carries TRBV10-3 and TRBJ2-1, with TRBD2 matching over 13 bases. CDR1 and CDR2 (germline): ENHRY, SYGVKD. The CDR3 loop spans 16 amino acids. The CDR3 protein is CAISSSTSGGANGQFF. The CDR3 DNA follows: TGTGCCATCAGCTCAAGCACTAGCGGGGGGGCCAATGGGCAGTTCTTC.

Note on this clonotype: A read error may explain this, as a much larger clone is one base away. The V call is TRBV5-1, the J call TRBJ2-3; 7 bases align to TRBD2. CDR3 length: 16 amino acids. Trimming at V came to 6 bases and at J to 5 bases, leaving 15 bases not matched to a gene. Germline CDR1 SGHRS, CDR2 YFSETQ. CDR3 coding DNA: TGCGCCAGCACGGGTTGGGCTGGCGGGGGTGAAGATACGCAGTATTTT. This translates into CASTGWAGGGEDTQYF.

This clonotype turned up a few times. The CDR3 sequence is CASSFGGWGGYTF. CDR3 sequence (DNA): TGTGCCAGCAGTTTCGGGGGCTGGGGCGGCTACACCTTC. The chain is built from TRBV6-2 or TRBV6-3 and TRBJ1-2; TRBD1 is a possible D gene (6 bases). V lost 4 bases and J 8 bases, leaving 14 bases between the germline ends. Germline CDR1 MNHEY, CDR2 SVGEGT. The CDR3 runs 13 residues.

This clonotype appeared a few times. The chain is built from TRBV15 and TRBJ1-1; D may be TRBD1 (6 bases). CDR1 is LNHNV and CDR2 is YYDKDF in the germline V gene (reference sequence). The CDR3 is 13 residues long. V gave up 3 bases and J gave up 11 bases, with 16 bases separating them. The CDR3 nucleotides are TGTGCCACCAGCAGGGGGGACATCTACGAGGCTTTCTTT. Its protein is CATSRGDIYEAFF.

This clonotype appeared a few times. This chain uses TRBV11-2 with TRBJ1-4; TRBD1 aligns across 7 bases. V dropped 5 bases and J dropped 5; count of bases not matched to a gene: 11. This CDR3 comprises 16 residues. The germline V gene encodes CDR1 SGHAT and CDR2 FQNNGV. CDR3 bases: TGTGCCAGCAGCGAACCTCCGGGACAGCTCAATGAAAAACTGTTTTTT. Translated, it gives CASSEPPGQLNEKLFF.

The chain recombines TRBV19 with TRBJ2-1; D possibly corresponds to TRBD1 (5 bases). V dropped 3 bases and J dropped 0 bases, with 12 bases sitting between them. The CDR3 length is 16 residues. Germline V CDR1 and CDR2: LNHDA, SQIVND (reference sequence). CDR3 residues: CASSMWGPSSYNEQFF. CDR3 DNA sequence: TGTGCCAGTAGTATGTGGGGCCCTAGCTCCTACAATGAGCAGTTCTTC.

This clonotype has only a few counts. The V and J genes are TRBV7-9 and TRBJ1-4, with TRBD1 as a possible D gene (6 bases). This CDR3 comprises 14 residues. V was pared by 4 bases and J by 5 bases, with 11 bases between. The germline V gene encodes CDR1 SEHNR and CDR2 FQNEAQ (reference sequence). The CDR3 DNA reads as TGTGCCAGCAGCTCCGGACAGCTCAATGAAAAACTGTTTTTT. Its protein is CASSSGQLNEKLFF.

This clonotype was observed a single time. The chain couples TRBV5-5 to TRBJ1-5; D gene uncertain. The V end lost 4 bases, the J end lost 0 bases, and 14 bases lay between the germline ends. CDR3 size: 16 residues. Looked up from germline, CDR1 is SGHKS and CDR2 is YYEKEE (reference sequence). The CDR3 region is CASSRVRIYSNQPQHF. CDR3 sequence (DNA): TGTGCCAGCAGCAGGGTCAGGATCTATAGCAATCAGCCCCAGCATTTT.

This clonotype appeared a few times. The rearrangement joins TRBV20-1 to TRBJ1-1; 8 positions match TRBD1. This CDR3 comprises 11 residues. V shed 5 bases, J shed 10 bases, and the junction held 6 bases outside the gene matches. Germline assignment: CDR1 DFQATT and CDR2 SNEGSKA (reference sequence). The DNA of the CDR3 is TGCAGTGCTGGACAGGGATCCGGAGCTTTCTTT. Its translation: CSAGQGSGAFF.